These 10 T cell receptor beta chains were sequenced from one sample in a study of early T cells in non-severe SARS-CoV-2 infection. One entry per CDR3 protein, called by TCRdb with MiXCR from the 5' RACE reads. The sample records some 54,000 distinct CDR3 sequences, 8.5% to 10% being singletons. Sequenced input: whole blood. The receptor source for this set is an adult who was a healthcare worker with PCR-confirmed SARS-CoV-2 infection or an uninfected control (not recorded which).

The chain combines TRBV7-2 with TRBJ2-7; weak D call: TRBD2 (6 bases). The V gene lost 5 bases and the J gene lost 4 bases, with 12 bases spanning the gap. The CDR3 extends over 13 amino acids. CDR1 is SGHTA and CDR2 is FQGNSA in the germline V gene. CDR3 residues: CASSPGSGYEQYF. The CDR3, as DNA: TGTGCCAGCAGCCCGGGCAGCGGGTACGAGCAGTACTTC.

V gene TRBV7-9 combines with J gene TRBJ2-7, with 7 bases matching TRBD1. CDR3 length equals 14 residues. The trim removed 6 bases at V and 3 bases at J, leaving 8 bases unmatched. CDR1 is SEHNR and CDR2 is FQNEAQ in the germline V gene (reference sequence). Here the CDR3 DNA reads TGTGCCAGCAGTCCAGACTGGGACAGCTACGAGCAGTACTTC. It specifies CASSPDWDSYEQYF.

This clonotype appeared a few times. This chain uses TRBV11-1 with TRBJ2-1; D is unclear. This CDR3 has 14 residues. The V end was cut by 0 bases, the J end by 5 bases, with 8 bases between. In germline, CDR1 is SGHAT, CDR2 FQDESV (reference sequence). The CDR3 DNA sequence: TGTGCCAGCAGCTTAGCCCTCACTAACAATGAGCAGTTCTTC. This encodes CASSLALTNNEQFF. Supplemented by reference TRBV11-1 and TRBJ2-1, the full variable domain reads EAEVAQSPRYKITEKSQAVAFWCDPISGHATLYWYRQILGQGPELLVQFQDESVVDDSQLPKDRFSAERLKGVDSTLKIQPAELGDSAMYLCASSLALTNNEQFFGPGTRLTVL.

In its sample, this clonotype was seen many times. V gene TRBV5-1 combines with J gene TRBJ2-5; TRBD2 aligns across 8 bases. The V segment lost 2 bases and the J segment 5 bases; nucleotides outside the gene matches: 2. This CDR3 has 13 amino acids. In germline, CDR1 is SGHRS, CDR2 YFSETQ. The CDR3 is CASSLLAAETQYF. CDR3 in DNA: TGCGCCAGCAGCTTACTAGCGGCGGAGACCCAGTACTTC.

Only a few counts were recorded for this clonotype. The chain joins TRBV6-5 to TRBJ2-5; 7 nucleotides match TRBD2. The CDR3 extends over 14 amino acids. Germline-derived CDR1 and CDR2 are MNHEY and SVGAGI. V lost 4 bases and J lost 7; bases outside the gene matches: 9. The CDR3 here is CASSSAGVLGTQYF. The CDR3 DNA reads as TGTGCCAGCAGTTCGGCGGGAGTCTTGGGGACCCAGTACTTC.

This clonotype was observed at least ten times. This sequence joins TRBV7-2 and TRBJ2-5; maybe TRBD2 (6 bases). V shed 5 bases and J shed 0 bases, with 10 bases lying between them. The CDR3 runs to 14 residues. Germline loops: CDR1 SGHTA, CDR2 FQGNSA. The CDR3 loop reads CASSRRRDQETQYF. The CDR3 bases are TGTGCCAGCAGCCGAAGGAGGGACCAAGAGACCCAGTACTTC.

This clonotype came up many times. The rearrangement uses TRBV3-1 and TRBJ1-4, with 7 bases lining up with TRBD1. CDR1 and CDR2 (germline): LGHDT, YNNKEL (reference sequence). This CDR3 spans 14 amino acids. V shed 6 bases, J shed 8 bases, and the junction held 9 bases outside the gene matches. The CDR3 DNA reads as TGTGCCAGCAGTCCCGGGACAGTGCAAGAAAAACTGTTTTTT. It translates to CASSPGTVQEKLFF.

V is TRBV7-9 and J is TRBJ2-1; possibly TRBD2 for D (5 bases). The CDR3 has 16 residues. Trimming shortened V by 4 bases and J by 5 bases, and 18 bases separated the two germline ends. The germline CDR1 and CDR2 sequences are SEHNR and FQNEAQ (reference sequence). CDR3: CASSSQGLPGHNEQFF. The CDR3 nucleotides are TGTGCCAGCAGCTCTCAAGGACTCCCTGGCCACAATGAGCAGTTCTTC.

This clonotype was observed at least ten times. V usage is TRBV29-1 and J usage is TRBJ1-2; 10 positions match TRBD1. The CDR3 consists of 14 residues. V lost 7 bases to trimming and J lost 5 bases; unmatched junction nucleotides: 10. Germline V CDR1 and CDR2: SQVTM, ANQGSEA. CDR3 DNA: TGCAGCGCGGGACAGGGGTCCGCAGGATATGGCTACACCTTC. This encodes CSAGQGSAGYGYTF.

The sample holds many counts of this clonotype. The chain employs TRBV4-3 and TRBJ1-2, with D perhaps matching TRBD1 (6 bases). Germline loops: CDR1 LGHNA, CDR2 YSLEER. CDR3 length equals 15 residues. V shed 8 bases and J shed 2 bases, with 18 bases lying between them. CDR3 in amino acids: CASGYLDRSNYGYTF. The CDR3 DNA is TGCGCCAGCGGCTACTTGGACAGATCGAACTATGGCTACACCTTC.